The 9 T cell receptor beta chains given below trace back to one sample, sequenced in a study of technical replicates of blood from several donors. TCRdb's table, derived via immunoSEQ multiplex PCR, lists solely in-frame clones and lacks some. The sample lists around 70,000 clones, about 97% occurring once. The sequenced sample was T cells isolated from PBMCs. These TCRs come from a human donor in good health.

The chain uses TRBV15 and TRBJ2-3; 9 nucleotides line up with TRBD1. Germline loops: CDR1 LNHNV, CDR2 YYDKDF (reference sequence). V was clipped by 2 bases and J by 1 base; unmatched bases: 1. The CDR3 has 15 amino acids. The CDR3 bases are TGTGCCACCAGCAGAAGGACAGGGGGCACAGATACGCAGTATTTT. The encoded protein is CATSRRTGGTDTQYF.

The chain has TRBV27 and TRBJ1-5; TRBD1 aligns across 7 bases. CDR1 is MNHEY and CDR2 is SMNVEV in the germline V gene (reference sequence). Trimming took 5 bases from V and 4 from J; bases not matched to a gene: 8. The CDR3 length is 15 residues. This CDR3 reads CASSGPGTANQPQHF. CDR3 nucleotides: TGTGCCAGCAGTGGACCCGGGACAGCAAATCAGCCCCAGCATTTT.

V is TRBV7-6 and J is TRBJ2-7, with 9 bases that match TRBD2. The germline gives CDR1 SGHVS, CDR2 FNYEAQ. The CDR3 is made up of 15 amino acids. Losses at the gene ends were 5 bases for V and 2 bases for J; bases not matched to a gene: 7. CDR3 in DNA: TGTGCCAGCAGCCTCCGGACTAGCGTTGCCTACGAGCAGTACTTC. It encodes CASSLRTSVAYEQYF.

The gene calls are TRBV11-2 and TRBJ1-1, with TRBD1 matching 8 bases. CDR1 is SGHAT, CDR2 FQNNGV, per germline. The CDR3 spans 14 residues. V trimming: 2 bases; J trimming: 2 bases; junction bases outside the gene matches: 1. The CDR3 nucleotides are TGTGCCAGCAGCTTATCAGGGGGCAACACTGAAGCTTTCTTT. It is translated as CASSLSGGNTEAFF.

This sequence joins TRBV15 and TRBJ1-2; D remains unclear. CDR3 length equals 15 residues. Between the trimmed V and J ends, which lost 1 base and 2 bases, there was a span of 11 bases. CDR1 is LNHNV and CDR2 is YYDKDF in the germline V gene (reference sequence). DNA for the CDR3: TGTGCCACCAGCAGAGGCGGGATCCCCAACTATGGCTACACCTTC. Protein sequence: CATSRGGIPNYGYTF.

This chain uses TRBV5-4 with TRBJ2-1; D is unclear. Looked up from germline, CDR1 is SGHNT and CDR2 is YYREEE (reference sequence). The CDR3 has 15 amino acids. Trimming cost V 0 bases and J 0 bases, with 7 bases left between them. In DNA, the CDR3 is TGTGCCAGCAGCTTGGTGAGAAGCTCCTACAATGAGCAGTTCTTC. It translates to CASSLVRSSYNEQFF.

In DNA, the CDR3 is TGTGCCAGCAGCTTTCCCCGGGAGGCATCAAACACCGGGGAGCTGTTTTTT. Amino acid sequence: CASSFPREASNTGELFF. This rearrangement joins TRBV7-2 to TRBJ2-2; 7 positions agree with TRBD2. Unmatched junction bases numbered 9, after V lost 3 bases and J lost 2 bases. The CDR3 runs 17 residues. CDR1 and CDR2 (germline): SGHTA, FQGNSA. Variable domain in full (rest from reference TRBV7-2 and TRBJ2-2): GAGVSQSPSNKVTEKGKDVELRCDPISGHTALYWYRQSLGQGLEFLIYFQGNSAPDKSGLPSDRFSAERTGGSVSTLTIQRTQQEDSAVYLCASSFPREASNTGELFFGEGSRLTVL.

The chain employs TRBV19 and TRBJ1-1; D remains unclear. Germline V gene lookup returns CDR1 LNHDA and CDR2 SQIVND (reference sequence). The ends were cut back, 6 bases at V and 8 bases at J, with 22 bases in the middle. The CDR3 contains 15 residues. The CDR3 spells CASSRLRVPPREAFF. CDR3 coding DNA: TGTGCCAGTAGCCGTTTGCGGGTCCCCCCAAGGGAAGCTTTCTTT.

V gene TRBV9 combines with J gene TRBJ1-1; D is unclear. Germline CDR1 reads SGDLS; CDR2 reads YYNGEE. The CDR3 contains 11 residues. The ends were cut back, 4 bases at V and 11 bases at J, with 12 bases in the middle. In DNA, the CDR3 is TGTGCCAGCAGCCCCTACCCCGAGGCTTTCTTT. The encoded protein is CASSPYPEAFF.